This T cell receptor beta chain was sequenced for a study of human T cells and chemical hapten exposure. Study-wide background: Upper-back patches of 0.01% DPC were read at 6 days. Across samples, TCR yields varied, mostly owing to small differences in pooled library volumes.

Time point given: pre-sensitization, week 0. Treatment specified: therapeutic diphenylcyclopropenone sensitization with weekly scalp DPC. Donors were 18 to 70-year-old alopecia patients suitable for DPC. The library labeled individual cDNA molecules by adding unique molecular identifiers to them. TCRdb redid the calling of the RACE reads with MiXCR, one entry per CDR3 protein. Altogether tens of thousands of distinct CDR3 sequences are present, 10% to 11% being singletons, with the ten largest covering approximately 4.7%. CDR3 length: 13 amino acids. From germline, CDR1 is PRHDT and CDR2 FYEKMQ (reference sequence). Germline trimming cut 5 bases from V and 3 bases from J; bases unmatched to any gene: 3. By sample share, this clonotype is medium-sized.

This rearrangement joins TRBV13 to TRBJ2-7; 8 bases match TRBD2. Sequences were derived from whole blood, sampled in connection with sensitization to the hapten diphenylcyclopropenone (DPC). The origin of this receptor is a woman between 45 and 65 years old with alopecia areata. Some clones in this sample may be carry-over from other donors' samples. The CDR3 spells CASSPGTSYEQYF. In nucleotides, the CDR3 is TGTGCCAGCAGCCCCGGGACTAGCTACGAGCAGTACTTC.